This T cell receptor beta chain stems from a study of early T cells in non-severe SARS-CoV-2 infection listed by TCRdb under 2021. General notes on the study: Because TCR sequencing relied on bulk RNA taken from unsorted whole blood, pairing of alpha and beta chains was not possible.

Libraries were prepared through 5' RACE. Sequencing was carried out with a NextSeq 500. In the TCR library protocol, unique molecular identifiers were attached to individual cDNA molecules to correct for PCR bias and sequencing error. Sequencing covered both TCR alpha and beta chains, and within each sample the abundances of alpha and beta sequences were tightly co-correlated. The source study handled its data this way. V gene, J gene and CDR3 annotation of TCR sequences was performed with Decombinator V4. Expanded TCRs were defined as changing significantly between any two time points under a Poisson model with p below 0.0001. TCR abundances were normalised to the total number of TCRs sequenced in each sample and reported as counts per million. MAIT TCRs were defined by TRAV1-2 paired with TRAJ12, TRAJ20 or TRAJ33, and iNKT TCRs by TRAV10 paired with TRAJ18. VDJdb, accessed 1 November 2021, was searched for CMV, EBV and SARS-CoV-2 annotated TCRs, excluding TCRs annotated for multiple antigens. Through fastp at Q25 and MiXCR, TCRdb rebuilt clones from the public reads, retaining in-frame beta chains. Every CDR3 protein is listed once, alongside the most common genes and DNA of its rows. The V and J calls and clone size are TCRdb's, not the authors'. The sample table shows 45,000 to 70,000 distinct CDR3 sequences, and around 8.3% are seen once. The ten most abundant clones make up about 10% of the sample.

V is pared back by 0 bases and J by 5 bases, with 10 bases lying between the germline termini. The CDR3 goes from the cysteine to the phenylalanine over 14 residues. The retained sequence is limited to the CDR3, 42 bases, with the frame set at the first base. Reading the germline V gene gives CDR1 KGHSH and CDR2 LQKENI. This was a case-control study nested in a cohort of healthcare workers in London, UK, who had nasopharyngeal swab PCR tests and blood samples taken every week. Between 23 and 31 March 2020, the week of the UK lockdown, healthcare workers were enrolled and then followed up weekly for as long as 16 weeks. What the work shows at the level of the full study, not this receptor alone: VDJdb matching was skewed toward anti-spike CD8 responses, so virus-specific expansions were likely underestimated and private and CD4 specificities were missed.

Ten or more counts support this clonotype. Its antigen is not yet known. Base quality data are lacking; no much larger clone is found one base away. The chain couples TRBV18 to TRBJ1-1, with the D gene call left open. This receptor was taken from an adult who was a healthcare worker with PCR-confirmed SARS-CoV-2 infection or an uninfected control (not recorded which). The sample was whole blood, taken at baseline. The DNA sequence is given as TGTGCCAGCTCACCACCGCCGGAAAGGACTGAAGCTTTCTTT. Translated, it gives CASSPPPERTEAFF. Full variable domain (CDR3 extended with the reference TRBV18 and TRBJ1-1 proteins): NAGVMQNPRHLVRRRGQEARLRCSPMKGHSHVYWYRQLPEEGLKFMVYLQKENIIDESGMPKERFSAEFPKEGPSILRIQQVVRGDSAAYFCASSPPPERTEAFFGQGTRLTVV.